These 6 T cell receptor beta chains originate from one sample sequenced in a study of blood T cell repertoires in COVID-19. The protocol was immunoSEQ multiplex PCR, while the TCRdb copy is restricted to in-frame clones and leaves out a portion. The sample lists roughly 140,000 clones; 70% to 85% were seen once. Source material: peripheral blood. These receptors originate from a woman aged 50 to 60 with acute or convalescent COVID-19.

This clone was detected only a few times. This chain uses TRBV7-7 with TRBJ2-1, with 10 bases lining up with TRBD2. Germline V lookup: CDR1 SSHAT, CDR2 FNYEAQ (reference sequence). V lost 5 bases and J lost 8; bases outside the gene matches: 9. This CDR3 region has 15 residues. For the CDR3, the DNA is TGTGCCAGCAGCCTCGGACTAGCGGCTTTCGATGAGCAGTTCTTC. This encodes CASSLGLAAFDEQFF.

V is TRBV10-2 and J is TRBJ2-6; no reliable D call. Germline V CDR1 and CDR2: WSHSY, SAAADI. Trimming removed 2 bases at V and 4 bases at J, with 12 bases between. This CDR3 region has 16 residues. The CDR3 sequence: CASSEHPSRGANVLTF. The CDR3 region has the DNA TGCGCCAGCAGTGAGCACCCCTCTCGGGGGGCCAACGTCCTGACTTTC.

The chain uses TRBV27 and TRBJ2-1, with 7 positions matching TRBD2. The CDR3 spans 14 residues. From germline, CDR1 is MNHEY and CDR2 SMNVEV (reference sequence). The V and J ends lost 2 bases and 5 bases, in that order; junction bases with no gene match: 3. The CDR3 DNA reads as TGTGCCAGCAGTTTAGCGGGAGATCACAATGAGCAGTTCTTC. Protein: CASSLAGDHNEQFF.

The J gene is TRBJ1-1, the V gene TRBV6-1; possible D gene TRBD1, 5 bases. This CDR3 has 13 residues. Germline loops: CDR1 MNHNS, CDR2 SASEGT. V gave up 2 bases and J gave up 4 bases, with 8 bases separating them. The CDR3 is CASSESRVTEAFF. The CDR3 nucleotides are TGTGCCAGCAGTGAATCCAGGGTCACTGAAGCTTTCTTT.

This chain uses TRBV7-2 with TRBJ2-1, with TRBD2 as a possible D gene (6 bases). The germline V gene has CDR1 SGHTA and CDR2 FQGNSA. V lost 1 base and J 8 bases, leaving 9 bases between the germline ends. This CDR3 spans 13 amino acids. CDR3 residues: CASSLVWRDEQFF. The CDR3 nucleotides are TGTGCCAGCAGCTTAGTATGGAGGGATGAGCAGTTCTTC.

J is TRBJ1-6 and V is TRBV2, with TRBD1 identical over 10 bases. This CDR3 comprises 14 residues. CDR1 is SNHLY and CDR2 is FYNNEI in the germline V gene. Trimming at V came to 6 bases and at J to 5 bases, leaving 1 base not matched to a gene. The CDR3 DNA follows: TGTGCCAGCAGAGGACAGGGGGATAATTCACCCCTCCACTTT. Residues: CASRGQGDNSPLHF.